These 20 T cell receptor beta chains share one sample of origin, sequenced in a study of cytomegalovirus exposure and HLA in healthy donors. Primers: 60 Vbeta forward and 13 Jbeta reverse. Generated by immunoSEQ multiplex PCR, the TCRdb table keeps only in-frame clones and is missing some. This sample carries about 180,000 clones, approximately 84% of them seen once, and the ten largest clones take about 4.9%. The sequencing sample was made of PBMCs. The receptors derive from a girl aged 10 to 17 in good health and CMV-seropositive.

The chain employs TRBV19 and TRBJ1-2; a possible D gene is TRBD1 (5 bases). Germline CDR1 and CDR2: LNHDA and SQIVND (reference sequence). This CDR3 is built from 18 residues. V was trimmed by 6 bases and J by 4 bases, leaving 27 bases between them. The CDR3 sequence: CASRINRDSKRGSYGYTF. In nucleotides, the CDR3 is TGTGCCAGTAGGATAAACCGGGACTCTAAAAGGGGCTCCTATGGCTACACCTTC. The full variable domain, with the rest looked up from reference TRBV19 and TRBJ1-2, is DGGITQSPKYLFRKEGQNVTLSCEQNLNHDAMYWYRQDPGQGLRLIYYSQIVNDFQKGDIAEGYSVSREKKESFPLTVTSAQKNPTAFYLCASRINRDSKRGSYGYTFGSGTRLTVV.

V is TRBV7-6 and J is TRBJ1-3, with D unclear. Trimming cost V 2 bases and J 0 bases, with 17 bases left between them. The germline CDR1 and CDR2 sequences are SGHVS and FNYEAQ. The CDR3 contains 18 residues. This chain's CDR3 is CASSLKIWRSSSGNTIYF. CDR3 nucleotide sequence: TGTGCCAGCAGCTTAAAAATATGGAGATCTTCCTCTGGAAACACCATATATTTT.

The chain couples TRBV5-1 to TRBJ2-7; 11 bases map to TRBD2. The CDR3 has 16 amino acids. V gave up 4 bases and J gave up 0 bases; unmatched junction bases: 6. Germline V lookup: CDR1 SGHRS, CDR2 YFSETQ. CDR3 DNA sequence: TGCGCCAGCAGCGATCTAGCGGGGGGCCACTCCTACGAGCAGTACTTC. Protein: CASSDLAGGHSYEQYF.

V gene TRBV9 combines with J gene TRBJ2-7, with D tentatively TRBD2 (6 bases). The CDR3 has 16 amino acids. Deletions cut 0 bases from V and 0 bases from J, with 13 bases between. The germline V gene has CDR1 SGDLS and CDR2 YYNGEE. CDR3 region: CASSVEGGPSSYEQYF. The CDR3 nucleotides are TGTGCCAGCAGCGTAGAGGGAGGCCCTAGCTCCTACGAGCAGTACTTC.

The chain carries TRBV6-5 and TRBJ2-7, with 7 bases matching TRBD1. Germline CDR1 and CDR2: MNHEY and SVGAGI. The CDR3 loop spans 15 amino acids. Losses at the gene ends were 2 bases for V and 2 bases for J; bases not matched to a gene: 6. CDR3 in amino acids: CASSYTQGGTYEQYF. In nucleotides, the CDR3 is TGTGCCAGCAGTTACACCCAAGGGGGCACCTACGAGCAGTACTTC.

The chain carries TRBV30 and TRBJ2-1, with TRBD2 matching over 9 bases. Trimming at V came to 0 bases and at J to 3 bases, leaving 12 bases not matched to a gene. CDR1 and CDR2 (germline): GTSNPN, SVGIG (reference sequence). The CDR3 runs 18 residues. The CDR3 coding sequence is TGTGCCTGGAGTGTTGAGGTGGCAGCGGGGGGCCGCTACAATGAGCAGTTCTTC. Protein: CAWSVEVAAGGRYNEQFF.

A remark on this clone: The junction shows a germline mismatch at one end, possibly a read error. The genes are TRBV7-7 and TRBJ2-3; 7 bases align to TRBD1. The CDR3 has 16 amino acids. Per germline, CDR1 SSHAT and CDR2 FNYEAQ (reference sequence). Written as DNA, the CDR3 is TGTGCTAGCAGCTTAGGCAGACAGGGATTCACAGATACGCAGTATTTT. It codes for CASSLGRQGFTDTQYF.

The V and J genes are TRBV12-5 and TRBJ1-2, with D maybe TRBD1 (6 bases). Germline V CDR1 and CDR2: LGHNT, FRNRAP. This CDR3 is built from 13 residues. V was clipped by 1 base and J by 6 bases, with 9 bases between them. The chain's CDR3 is CASGLAYRDGYTF. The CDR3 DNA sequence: TGTGCTAGTGGTTTGGCCTACAGGGATGGCTACACCTTC.

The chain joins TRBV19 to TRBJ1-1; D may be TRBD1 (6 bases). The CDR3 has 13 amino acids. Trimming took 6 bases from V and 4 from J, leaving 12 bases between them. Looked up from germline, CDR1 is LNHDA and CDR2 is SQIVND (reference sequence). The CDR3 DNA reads TGTGCCAGTAGAGCGAGAGGGGGCACTGAAGCTTTCTTT. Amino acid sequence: CASRARGGTEAFF.

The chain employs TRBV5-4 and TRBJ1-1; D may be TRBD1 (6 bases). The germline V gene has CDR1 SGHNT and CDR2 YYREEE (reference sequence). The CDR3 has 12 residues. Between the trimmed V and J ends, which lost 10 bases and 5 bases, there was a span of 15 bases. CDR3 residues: CACLQGGTEAFF. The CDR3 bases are TGTGCCTGCTTACAGGGAGGGACTGAAGCTTTCTTT.

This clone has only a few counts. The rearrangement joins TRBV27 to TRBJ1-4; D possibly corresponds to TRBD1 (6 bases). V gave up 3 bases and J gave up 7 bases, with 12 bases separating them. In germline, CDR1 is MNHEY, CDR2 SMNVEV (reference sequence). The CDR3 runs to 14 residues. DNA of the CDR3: TGTGCCAGCAGTTTGGCAGGGGTCGGTGAAAAACTGTTTTTT. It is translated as CASSLAGVGEKLFF.

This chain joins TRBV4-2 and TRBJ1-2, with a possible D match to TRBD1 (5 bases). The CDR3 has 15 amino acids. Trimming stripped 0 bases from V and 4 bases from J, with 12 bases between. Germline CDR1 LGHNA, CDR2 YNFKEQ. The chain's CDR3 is CASSQERGGTYGYTF. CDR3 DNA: TGTGCCAGCAGCCAAGAAAGGGGCGGCACCTATGGCTACACCTTC.

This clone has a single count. The CDR3 spells CASSVVAGTEAFF. CDR3 DNA: TGTGCCAGTAGCGTGGTGGCGGGCACTGAAGCTTTCTTT. The chain uses TRBV19 and TRBJ1-1, with D hard to call. The CDR3 sequence is 13 residues long. The V gene's germline CDR1 is LNHDA and CDR2 SQIVND (reference sequence). Trimming stripped 6 bases from V and 4 bases from J, with 12 bases between.

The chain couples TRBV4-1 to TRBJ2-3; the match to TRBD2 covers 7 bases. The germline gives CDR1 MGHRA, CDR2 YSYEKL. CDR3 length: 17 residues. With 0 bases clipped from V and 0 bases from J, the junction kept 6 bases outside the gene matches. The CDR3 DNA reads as TGCGCCAGCAGCCAAGATTGGGGGGGGAGTAGCACAGATACGCAGTATTTT. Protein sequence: CASSQDWGGSSTDTQYF.

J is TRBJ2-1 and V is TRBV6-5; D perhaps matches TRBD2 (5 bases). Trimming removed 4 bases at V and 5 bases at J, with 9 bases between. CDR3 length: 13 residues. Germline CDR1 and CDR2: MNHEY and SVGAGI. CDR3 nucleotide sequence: TGTGCCAGCAGTTCCGGGGTCCACAATGAGCAGTTCTTC. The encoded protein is CASSSGVHNEQFF.

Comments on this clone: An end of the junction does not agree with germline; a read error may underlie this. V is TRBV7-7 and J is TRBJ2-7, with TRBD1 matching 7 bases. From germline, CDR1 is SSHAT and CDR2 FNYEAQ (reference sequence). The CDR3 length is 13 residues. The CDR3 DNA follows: TGTGCTAGCAGCTTGATGACAGGGAACGAGCAGTACTTC. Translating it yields CASSLMTGNEQYF.

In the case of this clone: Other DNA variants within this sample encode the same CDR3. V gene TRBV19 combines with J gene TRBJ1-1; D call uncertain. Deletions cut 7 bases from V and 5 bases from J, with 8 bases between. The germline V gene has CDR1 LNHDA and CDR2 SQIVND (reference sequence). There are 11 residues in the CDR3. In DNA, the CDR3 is TGTGCCAGTAAGGGAGGAACTGAAGCTTTCTTT. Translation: CASKGGTEAFF.

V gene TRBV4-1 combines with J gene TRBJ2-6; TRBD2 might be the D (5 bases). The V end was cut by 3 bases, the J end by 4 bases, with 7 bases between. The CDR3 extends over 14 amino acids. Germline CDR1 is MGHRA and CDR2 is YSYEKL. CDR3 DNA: TGCGCCAGCAGCCAGGAGCGGGGGGCCAACGTCCTGACTTTC. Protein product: CASSQERGANVLTF.

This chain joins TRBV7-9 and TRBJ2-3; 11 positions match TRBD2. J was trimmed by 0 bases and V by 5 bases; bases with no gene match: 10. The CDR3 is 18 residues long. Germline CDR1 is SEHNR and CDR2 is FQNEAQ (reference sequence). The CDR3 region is CASSLVIAGGLSTDTQYF. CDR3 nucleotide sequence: TGTGCCAGCAGCCTCGTAATAGCGGGGGGGCTAAGCACAGATACGCAGTATTTT.

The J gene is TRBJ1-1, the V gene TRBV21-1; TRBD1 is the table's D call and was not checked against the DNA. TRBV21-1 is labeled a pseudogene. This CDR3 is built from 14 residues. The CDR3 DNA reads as TGTGCCAGCTATCTCAGGGTCGACCACACTGAAGCTTTCTTT. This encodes CASYLRVDHTEAFF.